This T cell receptor (beta chain) was retrieved from a study of graft-versus-host responses after intestinal transplantation. The wider study: The whole recipient group had anti-thymocyte globulin induction followed by tacrolimus and steroids for two to three years. Whole-study findings and limits: Patients with graft-donor T cell macrochimerism had high graft-versus-host to host-versus-graft clonal ratios in allografts.

TCRdb keeps only in-frame clones here, not all; method: immunoSEQ multiplex PCR. The data contain over 55,000 clones, 90% of them seen just once; the ten biggest clones take up about 1.3%. Turning to this clone: What it binds is unknown. This same CDR3 is encoded by further DNA sequences in the sample.

Trimming pared 5 bases from V and 0 bases from J, leaving 6 bases between. Per germline, CDR1 SEHNR and CDR2 FQNEAQ (reference sequence). The CDR3 sequence is 13 residues long. The receptor was derived from a human donor who received an intestinal transplant. This chain uses TRBV7-9 with TRBJ2-3; D is ambiguous. The sequenced sample was unstimulated CD8+ T cells sorted from spleen or lymph node cells, obtained before intestinal transplant. CDR3 nucleotides: TGTGCCAGCAGCCCCGGGAGCACAGATACGCAGTATTTT. It translates to CASSPGSTDTQYF.